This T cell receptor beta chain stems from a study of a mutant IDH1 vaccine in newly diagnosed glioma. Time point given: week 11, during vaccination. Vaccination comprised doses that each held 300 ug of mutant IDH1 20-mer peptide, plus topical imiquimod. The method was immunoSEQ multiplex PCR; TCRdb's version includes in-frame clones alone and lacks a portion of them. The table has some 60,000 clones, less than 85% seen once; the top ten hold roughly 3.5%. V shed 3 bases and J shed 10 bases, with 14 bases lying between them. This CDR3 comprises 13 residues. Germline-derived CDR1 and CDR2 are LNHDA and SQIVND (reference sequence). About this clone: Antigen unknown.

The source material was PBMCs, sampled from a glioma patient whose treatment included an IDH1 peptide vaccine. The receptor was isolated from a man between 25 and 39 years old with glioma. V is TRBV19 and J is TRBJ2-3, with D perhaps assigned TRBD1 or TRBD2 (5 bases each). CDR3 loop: CASSMGPFEAQYF. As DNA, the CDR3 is TGTGCCAGTAGTATGGGACCCTTCGAGGCGCAGTATTTT.